Shown below are 27 T cell receptor beta chains from a single sample sequenced in a study of CD8+ T cells in alopecia areata. Extracted RNA was reverse transcribed, and the resulting cDNA served as sequencing template. Clones were read by immunoSEQ multiplex PCR, and TCRdb kept only the in-frame ones, dropping some. The table lists about 180,000 clones, 40% to 65% of them singletons. Treatment defined: oral pan-JAK inhibitor, 5-10 mg twice daily. The source was CD8+ T cells sorted from blood, collected at week 24, from a patient treated with tofacitinib. The receptors were gathered from a human donor with alopecia areata.

The CDR3 DNA is TGCGCCAGCAGCCCGGGTAGGAACACTGAAGCTTTCTTT. It yields the protein CASSPGRNTEAFF. The chain couples TRBV10-2 to TRBJ1-1; D is ambiguous. The germline CDR1 and CDR2 sequences are WSHSY and SAAADI. V was trimmed by 6 bases and J by 1 base, leaving 9 bases between them. The CDR3 spans 13 residues.

The chain joins TRBV19 to TRBJ2-2; the D is unclear. From germline, CDR1 is LNHDA and CDR2 SQIVND (reference sequence). V was trimmed by 9 bases and J by 1 base, leaving 15 bases between them. The CDR3 contains 15 residues. CDR3 sequence: CASLDLLQNTGELFF. The DNA for the CDR3 is TGTGCCAGCCTTGACTTGTTACAGAACACCGGGGAGCTGTTTTTT. The variable domain in full, completed from reference TRBV19 and TRBJ2-2, reads DGGITQSPKYLFRKEGQNVTLSCEQNLNHDAMYWYRQDPGQGLRLIYYSQIVNDFQKGDIAEGYSVSREKKESFPLTVTSAQKNPTAFYLCASLDLLQNTGELFFGEGSRLTVL.

A few counts support this clone. CDR3 amino acids: CSVSGQSEGRSSYEQYF. The CDR3 nucleotides read TGCAGCGTTTCGGGCCAGAGCGAGGGACGGAGCTCCTACGAGCAGTACTTC. The rearrangement links TRBV29-1 to TRBJ2-7; D is perhaps TRBD1 or TRBD2 (5 bases each). Per the germline V gene, CDR1 is SQVTM and CDR2 is ANQGSEA. V was pared by 5 bases and J by 0 bases, with 23 bases between. This CDR3 has 17 amino acids.

The V gene is TRBV19, the J gene TRBJ1-4, with a tentative D call TRBD1 (6 bases). Between the trimmed V and J ends, which lost 8 bases and 3 bases, there was a span of 10 bases. This CDR3 contains 13 residues. Germline CDR1 is LNHDA and CDR2 is SQIVND (reference sequence). In DNA, the CDR3 is TGTGCCAGTCGGACAGTCCCTAATGAAAAACTGTTTTTT. This sequence encodes CASRTVPNEKLFF.

This clone was seen more than once but under ten times. J is TRBJ2-3 and V is TRBV29-1, with D perhaps matching TRBD1 or TRBD2 (7 bases each). Germline CDR1 SQVTM, CDR2 ANQGSEA. V was cut by 5 bases and J by 2 bases, with 29 bases left in between. The CDR3 is made up of 19 amino acids. As DNA, the CDR3 is TGCAGCGTTCTCTCCCTCGCAGGGGGGGTCAGTGGGCCCACAGATACGCAGTATTTT. It is translated as CSVLSLAGGVSGPTDTQYF.

In its sample, this clone was seen a few times. The V gene is TRBV19, the J gene TRBJ2-2; perhaps D is TRBD1 or TRBD2 (5 bases each). CDR1 is LNHDA, CDR2 SQIVND, per germline (reference sequence). Trimming stripped 5 bases from V and 6 bases from J, with 16 bases between. CDR3 length: 15 residues. The DNA of the CDR3 is TGTGCCAGTAGTGCCCGGGACCGTGGGGCCGGGGAGCTGTTTTTT. It codes for CASSARDRGAGELFF. Complete variable domain (other parts from reference TRBV19 and TRBJ2-2): DGGITQSPKYLFRKEGQNVTLSCEQNLNHDAMYWYRQDPGQGLRLIYYSQIVNDFQKGDIAEGYSVSREKKESFPLTVTSAQKNPTAFYLCASSARDRGAGELFFGEGSRLTVL.

A few counts support this clone. The chain couples TRBV11-2 to TRBJ2-1; D not resolved. CDR3 length equals 15 residues. Germline loops: CDR1 SGHAT, CDR2 FQNNGV. The ends were cut back, 5 bases at V and 2 bases at J, with 13 bases in the middle. CDR3 nucleotides: TGTGCCAGCAGCCCCCACGCCGTTACCTACAATGAGCAGTTCTTC. Translated: CASSPHAVTYNEQFF.

This clone has just a few counts. The V and J genes are TRBV27 and TRBJ2-7; D gene uncertain. This CDR3 region has 13 residues. Germline values: CDR1 MNHEY, CDR2 SMNVEV (reference sequence). V was cut by 0 bases and J by 6 bases, with 9 bases left in between. DNA for the CDR3: TGTGCCAGCAGTTTATCCGCCACACTCGAGCAGTACTTC. This sequence encodes CASSLSATLEQYF.

This CDR3 reads CASSLGLSDGYTF. CDR3 in DNA: TGTGCCAGCAGCCTCGGTCTTAGCGATGGCTACACCTTC. The chain uses TRBV9 and TRBJ1-2; D unclear. Germline V gene sequence: CDR1 SGDLS, CDR2 YYNGEE. Trimming removed 4 bases at V and 6 bases at J, with 13 bases between. This CDR3 is built from 13 residues.

The V and J genes are TRBV5-1 and TRBJ2-3, with unresolved D. The V end lost 1 base, the J end lost 0 bases, and 9 bases lay between the germline ends. The germline gives CDR1 SGHRS, CDR2 YFSETQ. CDR3 size: 15 residues. CDR3 in DNA: TGCGCCAGCAGCTTGAGTCCAACCAGCACAGATACGCAGTATTTT. It encodes CASSLSPTSTDTQYF.

The chain joins TRBV30 to TRBJ2-1; D gene ambiguous. CDR1 GTSNPN and CDR2 SVGIG come from the germline V gene (reference sequence). V dropped 3 bases and J dropped 8 bases, with 8 bases sitting between them. CDR3 length equals 11 residues. The CDR3 nucleotides read TGTGCCTGGAGCGGTTCGTATGAGCAGTTCTTC. Translating gives CAWSGSYEQFF.

The rearrangement uses TRBV29-1 and TRBJ1-2, with unresolved D. Looked up from germline, CDR1 is SQVTM and CDR2 is ANQGSEA. The ends were cut back, 7 bases at V and 1 base at J, with 13 bases in the middle. This CDR3 is built from 13 residues. CDR3 protein: CSATQPGNYGYTF. Written as DNA, the CDR3 is TGCAGCGCCACACAACCGGGTAACTATGGCTACACCTTC. Full variable domain (rest looked up from reference TRBV29-1 and TRBJ1-2): SAVISQKPSRDICQRGTSLTIQCQVDSQVTMMFWYRQQPGQSLTLIATANQGSEATYESGFVIDKFPISRPNLTFSTLTVSNMSPEDSSIYLCSATQPGNYGYTFGSGTRLTVV.

The chain combines TRBV7-2 with TRBJ1-1; 8 nucleotides agree with TRBD1. Trimming cost V 5 bases and J 1 base; bases outside gene matches: 6. Germline CDR1 reads SGHTA; CDR2 reads FQGNSA. The CDR3 totals 15 residues. DNA for the CDR3: TGTGCCAGCAGCCTGGCTGGGACAGGGAACACTGAAGCTTTCTTT. Translating gives CASSLAGTGNTEAFF.

A few counts support this clone. CDR3 loop: CSVEEDGTAYYGYTF. As DNA, the CDR3 is TGCAGCGTTGAAGAGGACGGGACAGCTTACTATGGCTACACCTTC. The gene calls are TRBV29-1 and TRBJ1-2; 7 bases fit TRBD1. This CDR3 region has 15 residues. Trimming at V came to 0 bases and at J to 3 bases, leaving 7 bases not matched to a gene. CDR1 SQVTM and CDR2 ANQGSEA come from the germline V gene.

The V gene is TRBV5-6, the J gene TRBJ2-3; D uncertain. This CDR3 has 16 amino acids. V gave up 6 bases and J gave up 1 base, with 18 bases separating them. Germline lookup yields CDR1 SGHDT and CDR2 YYEEEE. Written as DNA, the CDR3 is TGTGCCAGCACCATCGGGTCCGCGCCGCGCACAGATACGCAGTATTTT. It translates to CASTIGSAPRTDTQYF.

V and J are TRBV7-6 and TRBJ2-2; 9 bases line up with TRBD1. The CDR3 sequence is 15 residues long. Germline V gene sequence: CDR1 SGHVS, CDR2 FNYEAQ. V trimming: 4 bases; J trimming: 5 bases; junction bases outside the gene matches: 5. In DNA form, the CDR3 reads TGTGCCAGCAGCTCCGACAGGGGGGGAACCGGGGAGCTGTTTTTT. Protein sequence: CASSSDRGGTGELFF.

This rearrangement joins TRBV5-6 to TRBJ2-7, with TRBD1 as a possible D gene (5 bases). V shed 0 bases and J shed 5 bases, with 9 bases lying between them. From germline, CDR1 is SGHDT and CDR2 YYEEEE. This CDR3 spans 13 amino acids. CDR3 DNA: TGTGCCAGCAGCTTGGATGGGGCCCACGAGCAGTACTTC. Its protein is CASSLDGAHEQYF.

The CDR3 spells CASSEKLWDTEAFF. The CDR3 DNA reads TGTGCCAGCAGTGAAAAGTTGTGGGACACTGAAGCTTTCTTT. V and J are TRBV25-1 and TRBJ1-1; D unresolved. The CDR3 is 14 amino acids. Germline CDR1 MGHDK, CDR2 SYGVNS. The V end was cut by 2 bases, the J end by 3 bases, with 10 bases between.

The V call is TRBV18, the J call TRBJ2-1; perhaps TRBD2 as D (6 bases). Germline CDR1 is KGHSH and CDR2 is LQKENI. The CDR3 totals 17 residues. Trimming took off 2 bases at V and 4 bases at J, with 18 bases between the two ends. The CDR3 DNA sequence: TGTGCCAGCTCACCAGTTGCGGGGCGATCGAAATACAATGAGCAGTTCTTC. Its translation: CASSPVAGRSKYNEQFF.

The rearrangement links TRBV6-5 to TRBJ1-4; 10 bases fit TRBD1. V lost 5 bases and J lost 6; bases outside the gene matches: 3. The CDR3 sequence is 14 residues long. Germline V CDR1 and CDR2: MNHEY, SVGAGI. CDR3: CASSMGTGDEKLFF. The CDR3 nucleotides are TGTGCCAGCAGTATGGGGACAGGGGATGAAAAACTGTTTTTT.

The chain links TRBV7-8 to TRBJ1-5, with D possibly matching TRBD1 (6 bases). V was cut by 3 bases and J by 5 bases, with 14 bases left in between. The germline V gene encodes CDR1 SGHVS and CDR2 FQNEAQ. CDR3 size: 15 residues. The CDR3 loop reads CASSLISGEDQPQHF. In DNA, the CDR3 is TGTGCCAGCAGCTTGATATCAGGGGAGGATCAGCCCCAGCATTTT. Variable domain in full (rest from reference TRBV7-8 and TRBJ1-5): GAGVSQSPRYKVAKRGQDVALRCDPISGHVSLFWYQQALGQGPEFLTYFQNEAQLDKSGLPSDRFFAERPEGSVSTLKIQRTQQEDSAVYLCASSLISGEDQPQHFGDGTRLSIL.

This clone has more than one count but fewer than ten. V usage is TRBV29-1 and J usage is TRBJ1-4; maybe TRBD1 (5 bases). This CDR3 has 14 amino acids. Trimming stripped 5 bases from V and 7 bases from J, with 17 bases between. Germline V gene data show CDR1 as SQVTM and CDR2 as ANQGSEA. The CDR3 sequence: CSVQTGGESEKLFF. The CDR3 DNA is TGCAGCGTTCAAACTGGAGGGGAGAGTGAAAAACTGTTTTTT.

This sequence joins TRBV13 and TRBJ1-2; D gene unclear. This CDR3 is 12 amino acids long. V lost 7 bases and J lost 3, with 9 bases in between. CDR1 and CDR2 from the germline V gene are PRHDT and FYEKMQ (reference sequence). Written as DNA, the CDR3 is TGTGCCAGCACTTCCCAGGACTATGGCTACACCTTC. Translation gives CASTSQDYGYTF.

The sample holds one count of this clone. The V call is TRBV30, the J call TRBJ1-6; the match to TRBD1 covers 7 bases. Looked up from germline, CDR1 is GTSNPN and CDR2 is SVGIG (reference sequence). The CDR3 is 14 amino acids. After removal of 0 bases from V and 7 bases from J, the junction contained 3 bases not matched to a gene. The CDR3 DNA reads TGTGCCTGGAGTGTGGGGACAGCCAATTCACCCCTCCACTTT. Protein: CAWSVGTANSPLHF.

The chain carries TRBV6-5 and TRBJ2-1; D may be TRBD1 (6 bases). The CDR3 is made up of 13 amino acids. Between the trimmed V and J ends, which lost 5 bases and 6 bases, there was a span of 11 bases. Germline CDR1 reads MNHEY; CDR2 reads SVGAGI. DNA of the CDR3: TGTGCCAGCAGTACGTCCAGGGGCAATGAGCAGTTCTTC. It is translated as CASSTSRGNEQFF.

In its sample, this clone was seen a few times. One base separates it from a far larger clone, so it is likely a read error. The chain carries TRBV2 and TRBJ2-1; no reliable D call. CDR3 length equals 11 residues. V lost 6 bases and J 0 bases, leaving 0 bases between the germline ends. In germline, CDR1 is SNHLY, CDR2 FYNNEI. This CDR3 is CASSSYNEQFF. CDR3 bases: TGTGCCAGCAGCTCCTACAATGAGCAGTTCTTC.

The CDR3 nucleotides read TGTGCCAGCAGTGCGGGGACAGGGGACACAGATACGCAGTATTTT. Its translation: CASSAGTGDTDTQYF. The rearrangement links TRBV2 to TRBJ2-3; 10 nucleotides agree with TRBD1. The CDR3 runs to 15 residues. The trim removed 4 bases at V and 2 bases at J, leaving 3 bases unmatched. Germline lookup yields CDR1 SNHLY and CDR2 FYNNEI.